The next 16 T cell receptor beta chains were all read from a single sample in a study of blood T cell repertoires in COVID-19 (dated by TCRdb to 2020 to 2021). Receptor libraries were prepared by the immunoSEQ multiplex PCR assay. TCRdb provides this immuneACCESS table in a form limited to in-frame rearrangements. Some clones are lacking; in checked studies, under half of them reflect an unresolved V gene, and why the rest are absent is not known. This sample is represented by tens of thousands of clones; almost 90% of them were singletons. The ten top clones hold over 11% of the sample. The material sequenced was peripheral blood. The receptors were sampled from a human donor in a cohort sampled during active COVID-19.

This chain's CDR3 is CASSYLPQQGWETQYF. As DNA, the CDR3 is TGTGCCAGCAGCTACTTGCCCCAACAGGGCTGGGAGACCCAGTACTTC. This chain joins TRBV5-6 and TRBJ2-5; D may be TRBD1 (6 bases). The CDR3 covers 16 residues. Trimming removed 3 bases at V and 5 bases at J, with 20 bases between. The germline gives CDR1 SGHDT, CDR2 YYEEEE. Filled out from reference TRBV5-6 and TRBJ2-5, the complete variable domain reads DAGVTQSPTHLIKTRGQQVTLRCSPKSGHDTVSWYQQALGQGPQFIFQYYEEEERQRGNFPDRFSGHQFPNYSSELNVNALLLGDSALYLCASSYLPQQGWETQYFGPGTRLLVL.

J is TRBJ2-4 and V is TRBV4-3; tentatively, D is TRBD1 (5 bases). V was shortened by 0 bases and J by 0 bases, with 6 bases between the two germline ends. CDR3 length: 15 residues. The germline CDR1 and CDR2 sequences are LGHNA and YSLEER. The CDR3 spells CASSQDRVAKNIQYF. As DNA, the CDR3 is TGCGCCAGCAGCCAAGACAGGGTAGCCAAAAACATTCAGTACTTC.

This clone was counted only a few times. This chain connects TRBV2 to TRBJ1-5, with D unresolved. The CDR3 is 13 amino acids. The germline V gene has CDR1 SNHLY and CDR2 FYNNEI. Trimming shortened V by 3 bases and J by 6 bases, and 9 bases separated the two germline ends. The CDR3 DNA is TGTGCCAGCAGTGAGGGGAGAACTCAGCCCCAGCATTTT. It codes for CASSEGRTQPQHF.

This chain uses TRBV6-1 with TRBJ1-2; TRBD1 is a possible D gene (6 bases). The CDR3 covers 13 residues. Trimming took off 0 bases at V and 8 bases at J, with 10 bases between the two ends. The germline V gene encodes CDR1 MNHNS and CDR2 SASEGT. Here the CDR3 DNA reads TGTGCCAGCAGTGAAGCGTCCAGGGGAGGCTACACCTTC. It yields the protein CASSEASRGGYTF.

The chain employs TRBV7-8 and TRBJ2-7, with TRBD2 as a possible D gene (6 bases). Deletions cut 2 bases from V and 1 base from J, with 24 bases between. CDR1 SGHVS and CDR2 FQNEAQ come from the germline V gene. There are 19 residues in the CDR3. This CDR3 reads CASSLSFGGDAGVSYEQYF. CDR3 DNA: TGTGCCAGCAGCTTATCATTCGGCGGGGACGCGGGCGTATCCTACGAGCAGTACTTC.

The rearrangement uses TRBV2 and TRBJ1-1, with D possibly being TRBD1 (6 bases). This CDR3 comprises 13 residues. Trimming took 6 bases from V and 4 from J, leaving 12 bases between them. Germline V gene lookup returns CDR1 SNHLY and CDR2 FYNNEI. The CDR3 sequence: CASRGRGGTEAFF. The CDR3 DNA is TGTGCCAGCAGGGGCAGGGGCGGCACTGAAGCTTTCTTT.

J is TRBJ2-3 and V is TRBV7-2; TRBD2 matches 8 bases. The CDR3 has 18 residues. Germline assignment: CDR1 SGHTA and CDR2 FQGNSA. V gave up 4 bases and J gave up 5 bases; unmatched junction bases: 17. CDR3 coding DNA: TGTGCCAGCAGCTCCCACCTAGGGAGCGGGGGACGAGGAGATACGCAGTATTTT. This translates into CASSSHLGSGGRGDTQYF.

CDR3 in DNA: TGCAGCGTAATATCGCGGCTCACCTACGAGCAGTACTTC. Translation: CSVISRLTYEQYF. This chain uses TRBV29-1 with TRBJ2-7, with unresolved D. The CDR3 totals 13 residues. Between the trimmed V and J ends, which lost 6 bases and 2 bases, there was a span of 14 bases. Germline V gene data show CDR1 as SQVTM and CDR2 as ANQGSEA.

This chain links TRBV9 with TRBJ1-2; tentatively, D is TRBD1 (6 bases). Germline values: CDR1 SGDLS, CDR2 YYNGEE. Trimming took off 4 bases at V and 7 bases at J, with 17 bases between the two ends. The length of the CDR3 is 14 residues. The CDR3 coding sequence is TGTGCCAGCAGCACGGACCAGGGGTCCGGTGGCTACACCTTC. Amino acid sequence: CASSTDQGSGGYTF.

The chain has TRBV6-6 and TRBJ2-1; the D is unclear. The V gene lost 7 bases and the J gene lost 6 bases, with 7 bases spanning the gap. The germline CDR1 and CDR2 sequences are MNHNY and SVGAGI (reference sequence). The CDR3 is made up of 11 amino acids. The CDR3 region has the DNA TGTGCCAGCAACGAGGTCAATGAGCAGTTCTTC. Its translation: CASNEVNEQFF.

This sequence joins TRBV2 and TRBJ1-1; the D gene is possibly TRBD1 (5 bases). Per the germline V gene, CDR1 is SNHLY and CDR2 is FYNNEI. Deletions cut 7 bases from V and 3 bases from J, with 18 bases between. The CDR3 covers 15 residues. The CDR3 is CASTRTGEFYTEAFF. Written as DNA, the CDR3 is TGTGCCAGCACCCGGACGGGGGAGTTTTACACTGAAGCTTTCTTT.

The chain couples TRBV27 to TRBJ1-6; D unclear. Germline CDR1 and CDR2: MNHEY and SMNVEV (reference sequence). The V end lost 6 bases, the J end lost 6 bases, and 9 bases lay between the germline ends. The CDR3 extends over 13 amino acids. CDR3 residues: CASSYRANSPLHF. The CDR3 DNA is TGTGCCAGCAGCTACAGAGCTAATTCACCCCTCCACTTT.

The chain recombines TRBV6-6 with TRBJ1-4, with TRBD1 identical over 7 bases. The CDR3 runs 15 residues. With 5 bases clipped from V and 7 bases from J, the junction kept 10 bases outside the gene matches. Germline CDR1 MNHNY, CDR2 SVGAGI (reference sequence). The CDR3 nucleotides are TGTGCCAGCAGTCTTTTACCAGGGGGAGGTGAAAAACTGTTTTTT. Protein: CASSLLPGGGEKLFF.

This rearrangement joins TRBV6-5 to TRBJ1-1; D call uncertain. Trimming left V 7 bases short and J 6 bases short, with 18 bases between. CDR1 and CDR2 (germline): MNHEY, SVGAGI. CDR3 size: 14 residues. Here the CDR3 reads CASTPSLRISEAFF. In DNA form, the CDR3 reads TGTGCCAGCACCCCCTCGTTGCGGATATCTGAAGCTTTCTTT.

This clone came up a few times. The chain links TRBV11-2 to TRBJ2-2; TRBD1 might be the D (6 bases). V was clipped by 1 base and J by 6 bases, with 12 bases between them. Germline CDR1 is SGHAT and CDR2 is FQNNGV. This CDR3 spans 15 amino acids. Here the CDR3 DNA reads TGTGCCAGCAGCTTAGGTGGGGGCGCGCCCGGGGAGCTGTTTTTT. It codes for CASSLGGGAPGELFF.

The V and J genes are TRBV30 and TRBJ2-7, with TRBD1 identical over 10 bases. The J segment lost 3 bases and the V segment lost 3 bases, leaving 2 bases of the junction unmatched. The CDR3 loop spans 13 amino acids. Germline V CDR1 and CDR2: GTSNPN, SVGIG (reference sequence). The CDR3 protein is CAWRWTGGYEQYF. CDR3 DNA sequence: TGTGCCTGGAGGTGGACAGGGGGCTACGAGCAGTACTTC. Variable domain in full (rest from reference TRBV30 and TRBJ2-7): SQTIHQWPATLVQPVGSPLSLECTVEGTSNPNLYWYRQAAGRGLQLLFYSVGIGQISSEVPQNLSASRPQDRQFILSSKKLLLSDSGFYLCAWRWTGGYEQYFGPGTRLTVT.